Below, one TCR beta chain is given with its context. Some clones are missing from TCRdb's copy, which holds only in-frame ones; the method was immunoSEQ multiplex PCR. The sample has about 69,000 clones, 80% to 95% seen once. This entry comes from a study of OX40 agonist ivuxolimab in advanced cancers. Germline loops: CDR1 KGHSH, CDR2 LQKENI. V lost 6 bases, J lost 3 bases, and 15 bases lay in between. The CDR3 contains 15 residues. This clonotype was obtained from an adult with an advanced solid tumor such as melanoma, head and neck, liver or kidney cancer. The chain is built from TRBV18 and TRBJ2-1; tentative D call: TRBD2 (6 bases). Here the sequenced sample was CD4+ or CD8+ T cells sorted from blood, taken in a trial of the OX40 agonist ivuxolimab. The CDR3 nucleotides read TGTGCCAGCTCTCTAACTAGCATCGGCTACAATGAGCAGTTCTTC. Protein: CASSLTSIGYNEQFF.